This T cell receptor (beta chain) was captured by sequencing in a study of breast tumors, draining lymph nodes, adjacent tissues. TCRdb re-derived calls from the multiplex PCR reads in MiXCR, one entry per CDR3 protein. Found here are about 24,000 distinct CDR3 sequences, about 70% of them singletons; the top ten hold 20% to 30%. J gave up 8 bases and V 1 base, and 3 bases lay outside the gene matches. This CDR3 region has 14 residues. The germline gives CDR1 SGHRS, CDR2 YFSETQ. With regard to this clonotype: Its antigen is not identified.

General observations from the study: Findings are consistent with lymph node origin and intratumoral expansion of most tumor T cells.

The sample taken for sequencing was tumor-adjacent breast tissue. J is TRBJ1-4 and V is TRBV5-1; 9 bases are shared with TRBD1. This clonotype was sampled from a female donor with breast cancer. Some clones in this sample may be carry-over from other donors' samples. CDR3 region: CASSLTGGEEKLFF. The DNA for the CDR3 is TGCGCCAGCAGCTTGACAGGGGGCGAGGAAAAACTGTTTTTT.